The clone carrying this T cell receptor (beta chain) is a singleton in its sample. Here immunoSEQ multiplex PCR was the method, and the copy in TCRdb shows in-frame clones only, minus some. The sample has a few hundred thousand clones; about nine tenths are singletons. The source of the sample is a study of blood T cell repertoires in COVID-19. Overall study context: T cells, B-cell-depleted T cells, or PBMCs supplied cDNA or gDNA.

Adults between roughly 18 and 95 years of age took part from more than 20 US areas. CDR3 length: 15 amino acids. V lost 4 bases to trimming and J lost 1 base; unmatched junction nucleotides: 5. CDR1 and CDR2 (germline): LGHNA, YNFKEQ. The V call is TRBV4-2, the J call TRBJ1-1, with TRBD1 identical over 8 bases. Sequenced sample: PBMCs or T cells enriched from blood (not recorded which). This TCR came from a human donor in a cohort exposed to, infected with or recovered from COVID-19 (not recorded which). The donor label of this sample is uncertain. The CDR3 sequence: CASSPQTGANTEAFF. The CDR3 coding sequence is TGTGCCAGCAGCCCTCAGACAGGGGCGAACACTGAAGCTTTCTTT.